The present TCR beta chain was sequenced within a study of blood T cell repertoires in COVID-19. The V and J ends lost 7 bases and 13 bases, in that order; junction bases with no gene match: 17. CDR1 MNHEY and CDR2 SVGAGI come from the germline V gene. The length of the CDR3 is 15 residues. As handled by the study authors: For nucleated cells, counts were estimated from reference gene primer amplification. Produced via immunoSEQ multiplex PCR; TCRdb's table is partial and in-frame only. V, J and clone size are those of that table, while D and trimming were read from the DNA. The data hold approximately 100,000 clones, with approximately 81% observed a single time. This clone was picked up one time.

The chain carries TRBV6-5 and TRBJ2-3; 10 nucleotides match TRBD2. The TCR comes from a human donor in a cohort sampled during active COVID-19. Sequencing input: peripheral blood. The CDR3 coding sequence is TGTGCCAGCACCAACAGTTTAGCGGGGGGTACCTCTGAGTATTTT. Its translation is CASTNSLAGGTSEYF.